The rows below give T cell receptor beta chains drawn from one sample of a study of T cells after yellow fever vaccination. TCRdb re-derived calls from the 5' RACE reads in MiXCR, one entry per CDR3 protein. The sample carries about 360,000 distinct CDR3 sequences, around 6.4% recorded once. Sequences were derived from PBMCs, sampled 5 days after the yellow fever booster vaccination. The receptor source for this set is a man younger than 45 who received the YFV17D yellow fever vaccine. The CDR3 runs from the conserved cysteine through the conserved F or W. The order of the fields is clone size, V gene, J gene, D gene, CDR3 DNA, CDR3 protein. The D gene is left open where the match is weak. Clone size, where shown, is once, few, many, or a class for clones that have expanded.

abundance: few
v_gene: TRBV7-2
j_gene: TRBJ2-1
d_gene: TRBD2
CDR3nt: TGTGCCAGCAGCTTAGTCTTCCAGCGGGAGGGCCTTGAGCAGTTCTTC
CDR3aa: CASSLVFQREGLEQFF

abundance: many
v_gene: TRBV30
j_gene: TRBJ2-5
d_gene: TRBD2
CDR3nt: TGTGCCTGGAGTGTCTCCCGGACTAGCGGGAGCGGAGAGACCCAGTACTTC
CDR3aa: CAWSVSRTSGSGETQYF

abundance: -
v_gene: TRBV7-3
j_gene: TRBJ2-1
d_gene: TRBD2
CDR3nt: TGTGCCAGCAGCTTAACCCGGGAGGGCCGTGAGCAGTTCTTC
CDR3aa: CASSLTREGREQFF

abundance: -
v_gene: TRBV6-2/TRBV6-3
j_gene: TRBJ2-2
d_gene: -
CDR3nt: TGTGCCAGCAGTTTAACGCAGGAATACACCGGGGAGCTGTTTTTT
CDR3aa: CASSLTQEYTGELFF

abundance: many
v_gene: TRBV5-1
j_gene: TRBJ2-3
d_gene: -
CDR3nt: TGCGCCAGCAGTAGGACCCCCCGTACCGATACGCAGTATTTT
CDR3aa: CASSRTPRTDTQYF

abundance: many
v_gene: TRBV6-5
j_gene: TRBJ2-1
d_gene: TRBD2
CDR3nt: TGTGCCAGCAGTACTTCCACGGGGGGAGTGGGGTACAATGAGCAGTTCTTC
CDR3aa: CASSTSTGGVGYNEQFF

abundance: few
v_gene: TRBV7-2
j_gene: TRBJ2-5
d_gene: -
CDR3nt: TGTGCCAGCAGCTTAGGAAATAGCGGACAAGAGACCCAGTACTTC
CDR3aa: CASSLGNSGQETQYF

abundance: many
v_gene: TRBV29-1
j_gene: TRBJ2-4
d_gene: -
CDR3nt: TGCAGCGTTGAAGTACGCGGACCCCGCAAAAACATTCAGTACTTC
CDR3aa: CSVEVRGPRKNIQYF

abundance: -
v_gene: TRBV29-1
j_gene: TRBJ1-4
d_gene: TRBD1
CDR3nt: TGCAGCGTTGCCAACAGGGGCCAAACTGAAAAACTGTTTTTT
CDR3aa: CSVANRGQTEKLFF

abundance: few
v_gene: TRBV12-3/TRBV12-4
j_gene: TRBJ2-1
d_gene: -
CDR3nt: TGTGCCAGCAGTATAAGGGTGGGTGGGGGCGGTGAGCAGTTCTTC
CDR3aa: CASSIRVGGGGEQFF

abundance: few
v_gene: TRBV10-2
j_gene: TRBJ2-3
d_gene: TRBD2
CDR3nt: TGCGCCAGCAGGGGAGCTAGCGGGAGTCTAACAGATACGCAGTATTTT
CDR3aa: CASRGASGSLTDTQYF

abundance: -
v_gene: TRBV19
j_gene: TRBJ2-1
d_gene: -
CDR3nt: TGTGCCAGTAGTATAGAGCACAGGGTCTTCATAACAGAATTCAATGAGCAGTTCTTC
CDR3aa: CASSIEHRVFITEFNEQFF

abundance: many
v_gene: TRBV12-3/TRBV12-4
j_gene: TRBJ1-3
d_gene: -
CDR3nt: TGTGCCAGCAGTTTGGCCCACACAGGGCCTGGAAACACCATATATTTT
CDR3aa: CASSLAHTGPGNTIYF

abundance: many
v_gene: TRBV7-2
j_gene: TRBJ2-2
d_gene: TRBD2
CDR3nt: TGTGCCAGCAGCTTCGACCGACTAGCCAACACCGGGGAGCTGTTTTTT
CDR3aa: CASSFDRLANTGELFF

abundance: many
v_gene: TRBV12-3/TRBV12-4
j_gene: TRBJ2-7
d_gene: TRBD2
CDR3nt: TGTGCCAGCAGACCCACTAGCGGGAGTTTCGACGAGCAGTACTTC
CDR3aa: CASRPTSGSFDEQYF

abundance: -
v_gene: TRBV10-3
j_gene: TRBJ2-7
d_gene: TRBD1
CDR3nt: TGTGCCATCAGACCTGATACAGGGGCGCCAGGCTACGAGCAGTACTTC
CDR3aa: CAIRPDTGAPGYEQYF

abundance: -
v_gene: TRBV2
j_gene: TRBJ2-7
d_gene: TRBD2
CDR3nt: TGTGCCAGCAGTGAAGTGTTAGCGGGGCCCTTCGAGCAGTACTTC
CDR3aa: CASSEVLAGPFEQYF

abundance: few
v_gene: TRBV19
j_gene: TRBJ2-1
d_gene: TRBD2
CDR3nt: TGTGCCAGTAGTATGGGGACTAGCGGGAGTACCTACAATGAGCAGTTCTTC
CDR3aa: CASSMGTSGSTYNEQFF

abundance: -
v_gene: TRBV5-1
j_gene: TRBJ2-5
d_gene: -
CDR3nt: TGCGCCAGCAGCTTGCACCCTGCCAGCGGAAACCAAGAGACCCAGTACTTC
CDR3aa: CASSLHPASGNQETQYF

abundance: medium-sized
v_gene: TRBV7-9
j_gene: TRBJ2-2
d_gene: -
CDR3nt: TGTGCCAGCAGCTTAAACCCGAACACCGGGGAGCTGTTTTTT
CDR3aa: CASSLNPNTGELFF

abundance: few
v_gene: TRBV6-1
j_gene: TRBJ1-1
d_gene: TRBD1
CDR3nt: TGTGCCAGCAGACCAGGGGGCTCAGCTGAAGCTTTCTTT
CDR3aa: CASRPGGSAEAFF

abundance: few
v_gene: TRBV6-1
j_gene: TRBJ1-6
d_gene: -
CDR3nt: TGTGCCAGCAGGCAGGGTGCGGATAATTCACCCCTCCACTTT
CDR3aa: CASRQGADNSPLHF

abundance: few
v_gene: TRBV7-9
j_gene: TRBJ2-5
d_gene: TRBD2
CDR3nt: TGTGCCAGCAGCTTTCACACTAGCGGGAGGTTGGAAGAGACCCAGTACTTC
CDR3aa: CASSFHTSGRLEETQYF

abundance: -
v_gene: TRBV30
j_gene: TRBJ2-3
d_gene: -
CDR3nt: TGTGCCTGGAGTCGTGAGGGGTGGACAGATACGCAGTATTTT
CDR3aa: CAWSREGWTDTQYF

abundance: many
v_gene: TRBV7-2
j_gene: TRBJ2-3
d_gene: -
CDR3nt: TGTGCCAGCACTTTTCGGGCAGCGGGAGATACGCAGTATTTT
CDR3aa: CASTFRAAGDTQYF

abundance: -
v_gene: TRBV7-2
j_gene: TRBJ2-2
d_gene: -
CDR3nt: TGTGCCAGCAGATCGGATACCGGGGAGCTGTTTTTT
CDR3aa: CASRSDTGELFF

abundance: many
v_gene: TRBV5-5
j_gene: TRBJ2-3
d_gene: TRBD1
CDR3nt: TGTGCCAGCAGCTTGGCCCCCCAGGGGGCGAATGGGGATACGCAGTATTTT
CDR3aa: CASSLAPQGANGDTQYF

abundance: many
v_gene: TRBV5-1
j_gene: TRBJ1-6
d_gene: TRBD1
CDR3nt: TGCGCCAGCAGCCCCTACGGGACAGGGGATAATTCACCCCTCCACTTT
CDR3aa: CASSPYGTGDNSPLHF

abundance: few
v_gene: TRBV7-2
j_gene: TRBJ2-3
d_gene: TRBD2
CDR3nt: TGTGCCAGCAGCTTATCTGCGGGAGGGCCATATGATACGCAGTATTTT
CDR3aa: CASSLSAGGPYDTQYF

abundance: few
v_gene: TRBV12-3/TRBV12-4
j_gene: TRBJ2-2
d_gene: -
CDR3nt: TGTGCCAGCAACTTTCGCCGGTTCTCGAACACCGGGGAGCTGTTTTTT
CDR3aa: CASNFRRFSNTGELFF

abundance: many
v_gene: TRBV14
j_gene: TRBJ2-2
d_gene: -
CDR3nt: TGTGCCAGCAGCCAAAATGGCGGGGAGCTGTTTTTT
CDR3aa: CASSQNGGELFF

abundance: many
v_gene: TRBV20-1
j_gene: TRBJ2-7
d_gene: -
CDR3nt: TGCAGTGCTAGAGATCCCAGGGGGGATAGCGAGGGCGAGCAGTACTTC
CDR3aa: CSARDPRGDSEGEQYF

abundance: few
v_gene: TRBV6-5
j_gene: TRBJ1-6
d_gene: -
CDR3nt: TGTGCCAGCAGTTTCGACGAGGGGATCAGTAATTCACCCCTCCACTTT
CDR3aa: CASSFDEGISNSPLHF

abundance: -
v_gene: TRBV30
j_gene: TRBJ1-5
d_gene: -
CDR3nt: TGTGCCTGGAGTGTCGTCGGAGGCCGAGGATGGTCCAATCAGCCCCAGCATTTT
CDR3aa: CAWSVVGGRGWSNQPQHF

abundance: many
v_gene: TRBV4-3
j_gene: TRBJ2-7
d_gene: TRBD1
CDR3nt: TGCGCCAGCAGCCAAGACCTTGACAGGGCCAGCTCCTACGAGCAGTACTTC
CDR3aa: CASSQDLDRASSYEQYF

abundance: -
v_gene: TRBV12-3/TRBV12-4
j_gene: TRBJ2-2
d_gene: -
CDR3nt: TGTGCCAGCAGTTTAGGGCAGGGAATCGGGGAGCTGTTTTTT
CDR3aa: CASSLGQGIGELFF

abundance: few
v_gene: TRBV7-2
j_gene: TRBJ2-5
d_gene: -
CDR3nt: TGTGCCAGCAGCTTAGGCCAGGTTCCAAAGACCCAGTACTTC
CDR3aa: CASSLGQVPKTQYF

abundance: few
v_gene: TRBV7-8
j_gene: TRBJ2-2
d_gene: -
CDR3nt: TGTGCCAGCACCCCTGTAGAGGAGCTGTTTTTT
CDR3aa: CASTPVEELFF

abundance: many
v_gene: TRBV7-2
j_gene: TRBJ1-1
d_gene: TRBD1
CDR3nt: TGTGCCAGCAGCTGGACAGGGTGGGGGGGGAGCACTGAAGCTTTCTTT
CDR3aa: CASSWTGWGGSTEAFF

abundance: many
v_gene: TRBV7-3
j_gene: TRBJ2-3
d_gene: -
CDR3nt: TGTGCCAGCAGCTTAACTCGTTCGGATACGCAGTATTTT
CDR3aa: CASSLTRSDTQYF

abundance: few
v_gene: TRBV29-1
j_gene: TRBJ1-2
d_gene: -
CDR3nt: TGCAGCGTTGAGCCCCCGGGCAGTGGCTACACCTTC
CDR3aa: CSVEPPGSGYTF

abundance: many
v_gene: TRBV20-1
j_gene: TRBJ2-1
d_gene: -
CDR3nt: TGCAGTGCTAGAGATCTACTTAGCGGAAACACAGGGGATGAGCAGTTCTTC
CDR3aa: CSARDLLSGNTGDEQFF

abundance: many
v_gene: TRBV11-3
j_gene: TRBJ2-6
d_gene: -
CDR3nt: TGTGCCAGCAGCTTGTGGAGTGGGGGCGCGGCTGGGGCCAACGTCCTGACTTTC
CDR3aa: CASSLWSGGAAGANVLTF

abundance: -
v_gene: TRBV5-4
j_gene: TRBJ2-2
d_gene: TRBD2
CDR3nt: TGTGCCAGCAGCGAACTAGCGGGCGCGAACACCGGGGAGCTGTTTTTT
CDR3aa: CASSELAGANTGELFF

abundance: many
v_gene: TRBV12-3/TRBV12-4
j_gene: TRBJ2-1
d_gene: -
CDR3nt: TGTGCCAGCAGTTTAGGATGGAATGAGCAGTTCTTC
CDR3aa: CASSLGWNEQFF

abundance: many
v_gene: TRBV28
j_gene: TRBJ2-3
d_gene: -
CDR3nt: TGTGCCAGCAGTTTAAGTTTTGAGGGAACGGATACGCAGTATTTT
CDR3aa: CASSLSFEGTDTQYF

abundance: -
v_gene: TRBV20-1
j_gene: TRBJ2-1
d_gene: TRBD2
CDR3nt: TGCAGTGCTACCAGACTAGCGGGCGTCTACAATGAGCAGTTCTTC
CDR3aa: CSATRLAGVYNEQFF

abundance: -
v_gene: TRBV11-2
j_gene: TRBJ2-1
d_gene: TRBD2
CDR3nt: TGTGCCAGCAGCTACCAAGGACTAGCGGGAGGGGAACAGTTCTTC
CDR3aa: CASSYQGLAGGEQFF

abundance: many
v_gene: TRBV29-1
j_gene: TRBJ2-1
d_gene: -
CDR3nt: TGCAGCGTTGACAAGGACAATCACAATGAGCAGTTCTTC
CDR3aa: CSVDKDNHNEQFF

abundance: few
v_gene: TRBV6-1
j_gene: TRBJ2-7
d_gene: TRBD1
CDR3nt: TGTGCCAGCAGACCCATGTCCGGACAGGGCTACGAGCAGTACTTC
CDR3aa: CASRPMSGQGYEQYF

abundance: many
v_gene: TRBV7-2
j_gene: TRBJ2-7
d_gene: TRBD1
CDR3nt: TGTGCCAGCAGCCCTTGGACAGGCGCCTCCGGGGAGCAGTACTTC
CDR3aa: CASSPWTGASGEQYF

abundance: many
v_gene: TRBV7-2
j_gene: TRBJ2-5
d_gene: -
CDR3nt: TGTGCCAGCAGCTTAGTGAGGGGGTCGAAAGAGACCCAGTACTTC
CDR3aa: CASSLVRGSKETQYF

abundance: many
v_gene: TRBV20-1
j_gene: TRBJ2-7
d_gene: -
CDR3nt: TGCAGTGCTAGAGATCCCCGAGCGGGCCCCCCCTACGAGCAGTACTTC
CDR3aa: CSARDPRAGPPYEQYF